This TCR beta chain emerged from a study of cytomegalovirus exposure and HLA in healthy donors. CDR1 is MNHEY and CDR2 is SVGAGI in the germline V gene. V trimming: 6 bases; J trimming: 7 bases; junction bases outside the gene matches: 9. The CDR3 length is 14 residues. 60 Vbeta and 13 Jbeta primers were used in PCR. Data came from immunoSEQ multiplex PCR; TCRdb stores just in-frame clones and leaves some out. The profile shows fewer than 250,000 clones, roughly 80% of them singletons. The sample consisted of PBMCs. The TCR was taken from a man under 40 in good health and CMV-seronegative. The J gene is TRBJ1-1, the V gene TRBV6-5; TRBD1 aligns across 9 bases. The CDR3 sequence is CASRPPDRGVEAFF. CDR3 nucleotides: TGTGCCAGCAGACCTCCCGACAGGGGGGTTGAAGCTTTCTTT.